The clone carrying this T cell receptor beta chain was observed a few times. This specimen comes from a study of blood T cell repertoires in COVID-19. Clones were sequenced by immunoSEQ multiplex PCR, and TCRdb holds only the in-frame ones, with some missing. The data hold roughly 60,000 clones, with approximately 80% observed a single time. The CDR3 has 14 residues. V was trimmed by 0 bases and J by 7 bases, leaving 11 bases between them. CDR1 is SGHRS, CDR2 YFSETQ, per germline. This rearrangement joins TRBV5-1 to TRBJ1-5, with unresolved D. The sequenced sample consisted of peripheral blood. This clonotype was sampled from a man aged 80 or over with acute or convalescent COVID-19. The CDR3 region has the DNA TGCGCCAGCAGCTTGGCGGCGGGAGGCCAGCCCCAGCATTTT. Its translation is CASSLAAGGQPQHF.